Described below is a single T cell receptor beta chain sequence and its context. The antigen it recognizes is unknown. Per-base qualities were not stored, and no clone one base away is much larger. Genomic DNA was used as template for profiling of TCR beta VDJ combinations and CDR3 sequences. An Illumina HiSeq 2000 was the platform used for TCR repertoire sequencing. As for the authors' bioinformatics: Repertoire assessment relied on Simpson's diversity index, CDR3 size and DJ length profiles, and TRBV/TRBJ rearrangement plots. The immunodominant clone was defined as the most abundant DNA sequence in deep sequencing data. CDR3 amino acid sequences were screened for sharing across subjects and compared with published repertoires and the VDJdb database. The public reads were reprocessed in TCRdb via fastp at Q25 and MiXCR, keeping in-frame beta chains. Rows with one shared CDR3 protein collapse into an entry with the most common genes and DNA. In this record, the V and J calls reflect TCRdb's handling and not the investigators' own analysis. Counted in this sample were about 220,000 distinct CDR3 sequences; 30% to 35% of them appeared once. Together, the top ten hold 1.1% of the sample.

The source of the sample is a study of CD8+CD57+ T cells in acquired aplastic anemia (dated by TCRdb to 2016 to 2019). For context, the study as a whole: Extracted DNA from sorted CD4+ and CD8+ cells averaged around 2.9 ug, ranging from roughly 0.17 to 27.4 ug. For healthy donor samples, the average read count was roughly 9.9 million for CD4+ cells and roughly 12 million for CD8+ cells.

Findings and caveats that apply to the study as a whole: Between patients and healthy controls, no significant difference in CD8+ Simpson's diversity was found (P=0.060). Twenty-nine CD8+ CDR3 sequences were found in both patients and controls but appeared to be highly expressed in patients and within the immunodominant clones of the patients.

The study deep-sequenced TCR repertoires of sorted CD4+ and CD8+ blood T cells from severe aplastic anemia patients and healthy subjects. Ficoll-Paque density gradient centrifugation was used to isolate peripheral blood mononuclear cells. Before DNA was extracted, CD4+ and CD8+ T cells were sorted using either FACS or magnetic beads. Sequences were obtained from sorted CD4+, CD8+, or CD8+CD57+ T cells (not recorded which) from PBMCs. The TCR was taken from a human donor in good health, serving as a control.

The sequenced DNA is TGCGCCAGCAGCGACCTAGACAGCCAAGAGACCCAGTACTTC. Translated, this gives CASSDLDSQETQYF. The rearrangement combines TRBV5-1 with TRBJ2-5, with TRBD1 perhaps the D gene, on 5 matching bases. CDR1 SGHRS and CDR2 YFSETQ were looked up in the germline V gene. The junction carries 11 bases between V and J, which are trimmed by 4 bases and 1 base respectively. Its CDR3 holds 14 amino acids, cysteine through phenylalanine. Only the CDR3 region is kept as DNA, spanning 42 bases read in frame from base 1.